Presented here are 4 T cell receptor beta chains from one specimen sequenced in a study of early T cells in non-severe SARS-CoV-2 infection listed by TCRdb under 2021. Library construction relied on 5' RACE. The run used a NextSeq 500. TCRdb trimmed public reads at Q25 via fastp, called clones via MiXCR and kept in-frame beta chains. Every CDR3 protein is listed once, alongside the most common genes and DNA of its rows. For this sample there are 70,000 or so distinct CDR3 sequences; about an eighth appear just once. Roughly 1.3% of the sample belongs to the ten largest clones. Material: whole blood. The receptors come from an adult who was a healthcare worker with PCR-confirmed SARS-CoV-2 infection or an uninfected control (not recorded which).

There are many counts of this clonotype. The chain couples TRBV2 to TRBJ1-5; the D is unclear. Trimming pared 7 bases from V and 6 bases from J, leaving 16 bases between. Germline CDR1 SNHLY, CDR2 FYNNEI. The CDR3 length is 14 residues. The CDR3 sequence is CASTVVGDPQPQHF. The CDR3, as DNA: TGTGCCAGCACAGTGGTCGGGGATCCTCAGCCCCAGCATTTT.

In this sample, this clonotype turned up many times. The chain employs TRBV7-2 and TRBJ2-7, with no clear D. CDR1 and CDR2 from the germline V gene are SGHTA and FQGNSA. The CDR3 loop spans 15 amino acids. V was shortened by 0 bases and J by 7 bases, with 16 bases between the two germline ends. CDR3 DNA sequence: TGTGCCAGCAGCTTAGCCGTTTCCAGGTCGAAGGAGCAGTACTTC. Amino acid sequence: CASSLAVSRSKEQYF.

This clonotype was seen ten or more times. The chain combines TRBV28 with TRBJ2-7; possibly TRBD1 for D (5 bases). CDR1 and CDR2 (germline): MDHEN, SYDVKM. With 5 bases removed from V and 7 bases from J, the gap between germline ends came to 9 bases. This CDR3 region has 11 residues. In DNA form, the CDR3 reads TGTGCCAGCAGTCCCTCAGGGGAGCAGTACTTC. Translated, it gives CASSPSGEQYF. The entire variable domain, with the rest obtained from reference TRBV28 and TRBJ2-7, is as follows: DVKVTQSSRYLVKRTGEKVFLECVQDMDHENMFWYRQDPGLGLRLIYFSYDVKMKEKGDIPEGYSVSREKKERFSLILESASTNQTSMYLCASSPSGEQYFGPGTRLTVT.

This clonotype showed up many times. V gene TRBV6-2 or TRBV6-3 combines with J gene TRBJ2-3; no firm D call. Trimming left V 5 bases short and J 5 bases short, with 8 bases between. This CDR3 region has 12 residues. CDR1 is MNHEY, CDR2 SVGEGT, per germline. The CDR3 spells CASSPLGDTQYF. The CDR3 DNA follows: TGTGCCAGCAGTCCGCTTGGAGATACGCAGTATTTT.